The clone carrying this TCR beta chain has a count of ten or more. Its specificity is not known. The source of the sample is a study of CD8 T cells in ankylosing spondylitis. From the 5' RACE reads, TCRdb called clonotypes with MiXCR, one entry per CDR3 protein. The sample yields under 250,000 distinct CDR3 sequences, less than 9.5% seen once. Trimming left V 5 bases short and J 0 bases short, with 14 bases between. The CDR3 length is 16 residues. Germline V lookup: CDR1 SGHTA, CDR2 FQGTGA. Study-level points and caveats: It was reported that disease-linked clones were significantly enriched in matched ankylosing spondylitis synovial fluid. CD8+ by phenotype, disease-linked clones were relatively rare in peripheral blood. For ankylosing spondylitis blood, a TCR beta motif of 7 or 8 highly homologous variants appeared characteristic. Earlier authors reported some of these motif variants in reactive arthritis synovial fluid and blood.

The receptor's source is a female donor with ankylosing spondylitis or in good health (not recorded which). Sequences were obtained from blood, either unsorted or a sorted T cell fraction (not recorded which). This chain uses TRBV7-3 with TRBJ2-1; D gene uncertain. In nucleotides, the CDR3 is TGTGCCAGCAGCCCAACCCGAGCAAACTCCTACAATGAGCAGTTCTTC. Translation: CASSPTRANSYNEQFF.